The 30 T cell receptor beta chains given below trace back to one sample, sequenced in a study of T cell responses to AZD1222 COVID-19 vaccine. Generated by immunoSEQ multiplex PCR, the TCRdb table keeps only in-frame clones and is missing some. The repertoire holds fewer than 200,000 clones, with roughly 92% as singletons. The material sequenced was peripheral blood, taken on day 0 of AZD1222 vaccination. These receptors all stem from an adult in good health.

The chain employs TRBV27 and TRBJ2-7, with 9 bases lining up with TRBD1. Germline V CDR1 and CDR2: MNHEY, SMNVEV (reference sequence). J lost 5 bases, V lost 3 bases, and 8 bases had no gene match. This CDR3 is 15 amino acids long. CDR3 region: CASSLPGQGYNEQYF. As DNA, the CDR3 is TGTGCCAGCAGTTTGCCCGGACAGGGGTACAACGAGCAGTACTTC.

The chain carries TRBV5-4 and TRBJ1-3, with D possibly TRBD1 on 5 matching bases. Trimming left V 4 bases short and J 0 bases short, with 11 bases between. The CDR3 spans 15 residues. Germline values: CDR1 SGHNT, CDR2 YYREEE (reference sequence). The CDR3: CASSRDGSSGNTIYF. The CDR3, as DNA: TGTGCCAGCAGCCGGGACGGTAGCTCTGGAAACACCATATATTTT.

This chain connects TRBV7-2 to TRBJ1-1; no clear D gene. Per the germline V gene, CDR1 is SGHTA and CDR2 is FQGNSA. Trimming pared 1 base from V and 0 bases from J, leaving 12 bases between. This CDR3 spans 16 amino acids. The CDR3 spells CASSLDGRRLNTEAFF. For the CDR3, the DNA is TGTGCCAGCAGCTTAGATGGGCGGAGGTTGAACACTGAAGCTTTCTTT.

CDR3 DNA sequence: TGCGCCAGCACTGTGACGCCCACCCCCGGAGGGGAGCTGTTTTTT. The encoded protein is CASTVTPTPGGELFF. The chain joins TRBV4-3 to TRBJ2-2, with unresolved D. This CDR3 comprises 15 residues. Between the trimmed V and J ends, which lost 7 bases and 8 bases, there was a span of 20 bases. The germline V gene has CDR1 LGHNA and CDR2 YSLEER.

The gene calls are TRBV9 and TRBJ1-1; TRBD1 is a possible D gene (6 bases). CDR1 is SGDLS and CDR2 is YYNGEE in the germline V gene. The V end was cut by 7 bases, the J end by 3 bases, with 13 bases between. The CDR3 totals 13 residues. The DNA for the CDR3 is TGTGCCAGCGCGGACAGAATCGACACTGAAGCTTTCTTT. This encodes CASADRIDTEAFF.

The rearrangement uses TRBV3-1 (or the pseudogene TRBV3-2) and TRBJ2-7, with a tentative D call TRBD1 (6 bases). Germline values: CDR1 LGHDT, CDR2 YNNKEL (reference sequence). Trimming took 2 bases from V and 1 from J, leaving 12 bases between them. The CDR3 is made up of 15 amino acids. CDR3 residues: CASSQLQGASYEQYF. The CDR3 DNA reads as TGTGCCAGCAGCCAACTACAGGGAGCTTCCTACGAGCAGTACTTC.

The CDR3 loop reads CASSPDNTGELFF. For the CDR3, the DNA is TGTGCCAGCAGTCCCGATAACACCGGGGAGCTGTTTTTT. The V and J genes are TRBV12-3 or TRBV12-4 and TRBJ2-2; D unresolved. With 5 bases removed from V and 2 bases from J, the gap between germline ends came to 6 bases. CDR3 size: 13 residues.

CDR3 region: CASSLGQGFSEAFF. The CDR3 DNA reads as TGTGCCAGCAGCTTGGGTCAGGGTTTTTCTGAAGCTTTCTTT. J is TRBJ1-1 and V is TRBV5-8, with a possible D match to TRBD1 (5 bases). Germline lookup yields CDR1 SGHTS and CDR2 YDEGEE. V gave up 0 bases and J gave up 6 bases, with 12 bases separating them. The CDR3 sequence is 14 residues long.

This chain connects TRBV7-3 to TRBJ2-2; weak D call: TRBD1 (6 bases). The germline gives CDR1 SGHTA, CDR2 FQGTGA. The CDR3 contains 16 residues. Trimming pared 2 bases from V and 3 bases from J, leaving 13 bases between. The DNA for the CDR3 is TGTGCCAGCAGCTTAGGTATAGGGGGAGACACCGGGGAGCTGTTTTTT. Translation: CASSLGIGGDTGELFF.

The chain joins TRBV7-2 to TRBJ1-1; 7 bases agree with TRBD1. The J segment lost 4 bases and the V segment lost 5 bases, leaving 13 bases of the junction unmatched. Germline loops: CDR1 SGHTA, CDR2 FQGNSA. This CDR3 contains 16 residues. The CDR3 loop reads CASSRRSAGGSTEAFF. CDR3 coding DNA: TGTGCCAGCAGCCGCAGGTCGGCAGGGGGTTCCACTGAAGCTTTCTTT.

V usage is TRBV11-3 and J usage is TRBJ2-1; 8 nucleotides agree with TRBD1. V gave up 5 bases and J gave up 5 bases; unmatched junction bases: 5. From germline, CDR1 is SGHNT and CDR2 YENEEA. This CDR3 spans 14 amino acids. The CDR3 sequence is CASSARQGHNEQFF. In DNA, the CDR3 is TGTGCCAGCAGCGCAAGACAGGGGCACAATGAGCAGTTCTTC.

The chain is built from TRBV27 and TRBJ2-1; D might be TRBD1 (6 bases). Germline-derived CDR1 and CDR2 are MNHEY and SMNVEV (reference sequence). The CDR3 loop spans 15 amino acids. The ends were cut back, 4 bases at V and 9 bases at J, with 19 bases in the middle. The CDR3 here is CASSSQGGSYTEQFF. In DNA form, the CDR3 reads TGTGCCAGCAGTTCACAGGGTGGGTCTTATACTGAGCAGTTCTTC.

This clone was observed a single time. The J gene is TRBJ2-5, the V gene TRBV4-2; TRBD1 is a possible D gene (5 bases). The CDR3 is 13 residues long. Germline values: CDR1 LGHNA, CDR2 YNFKEQ. The ends were cut back, 3 bases at V and 4 bases at J, with 9 bases in the middle. This chain's CDR3 is CASSQGRGETQYF. CDR3 coding DNA: TGTGCCAGCAGCCAGGGAAGGGGAGAGACCCAGTACTTC.

The chain links TRBV5-4 to TRBJ2-1; 7 positions agree with TRBD1. Trimming took 4 bases from V and 5 from J; bases not matched to a gene: 3. Germline V gene sequence: CDR1 SGHNT, CDR2 YYREEE (reference sequence). The CDR3 contains 13 residues. The CDR3 DNA reads TGTGCCAGCAGCCGGACAGGCGACAATGAGCAGTTCTTC. As protein: CASSRTGDNEQFF.

The chain joins TRBV12-3 or TRBV12-4 to TRBJ2-5; D not certain. CDR3 size: 12 residues. Trimming removed 5 bases at V and 5 bases at J, with 9 bases between. The CDR3 is CASSLWSETQYF. The DNA for the CDR3 is TGTGCCAGCAGTCTGTGGAGCGAGACCCAGTACTTC.

The rearrangement uses TRBV9 and TRBJ1-4; TRBD1 might be the D (5 bases). V dropped 0 bases and J dropped 7 bases, with 10 bases sitting between them. Germline V lookup: CDR1 SGDLS, CDR2 YYNGEE. The CDR3 is made up of 14 amino acids. The CDR3 sequence: CASSVDQRGEKLFF. As DNA, the CDR3 is TGTGCCAGCAGCGTAGATCAGAGGGGTGAAAAACTGTTTTTT.

The chain recombines TRBV7-2 with TRBJ2-1, with TRBD2 identical over 10 bases. This CDR3 contains 15 residues. V dropped 0 bases and J dropped 9; count of bases not matched to a gene: 5. Germline assignment: CDR1 SGHTA and CDR2 FQGNSA. The CDR3 bases are TGTGCCAGCAGCTTAGCGGCTAGCGGGGGTGGTGAGCAGTTCTTC. Translated: CASSLAASGGGEQFF.

The chain uses TRBV25-1 and TRBJ1-1; TRBD1 might be the D (6 bases). CDR1 is MGHDK and CDR2 is SYGVNS in the germline V gene. This CDR3 has 15 residues. The V end lost 1 base, the J end lost 5 bases, and 14 bases lay between the germline ends. The DNA of the CDR3 is TGTGCCAGCAGTGAATTGCTGGGGGCGGGGACTGAAGCTTTCTTT. The encoded protein is CASSELLGAGTEAFF.

V is TRBV6-2 or TRBV6-3 and J is TRBJ1-3, with D tentatively TRBD1 (5 bases). CDR1 is MNHEY, CDR2 SVGEGT, per germline. Trimming shortened V by 4 bases and J by 1 base, and 5 bases separated the two germline ends. This CDR3 has 13 amino acids. The DNA for the CDR3 is TGTGCCAGCAGTTGGGGGTCTGGAAACACCATATATTTT. Residues: CASSWGSGNTIYF.

The chain has TRBV15 and TRBJ2-7; tentative D call: TRBD2 (5 bases). CDR1 is LNHNV, CDR2 YYDKDF, per germline (reference sequence). Trimming removed 5 bases at V and 6 bases at J, with 17 bases between. This CDR3 spans 14 amino acids. The CDR3 sequence: CATSPRGRGSEQYV. The CDR3 DNA is TGTGCCACCAGCCCTCGAGGGAGAGGGTCCGAGCAGTACGTC.

J is TRBJ2-2 and V is TRBV3-1 (or the pseudogene TRBV3-2); D unresolved. This CDR3 contains 16 residues. CDR1 LGHDT and CDR2 YNNKEL come from the germline V gene (reference sequence). With 1 base removed from V and 1 base from J, the gap between germline ends came to 10 bases. The CDR3 DNA is TGTGCCAGCAGCCAAGCCCGGCTAGGGAACACCGGGGAGCTGTTTTTT. This gives the protein CASSQARLGNTGELFF.

J is TRBJ1-1 and V is TRBV5-1; D unresolved. The germline V and J ends were trimmed by 2 bases and 4 bases, with 15 bases remaining between them. The CDR3 extends over 15 amino acids. CDR1 and CDR2 from the germline V gene are SGHRS and YFSETQ. The CDR3 loop reads CASSFVQLEITEAFF. In nucleotides, the CDR3 is TGCGCCAGCAGCTTCGTACAGCTCGAGATCACTGAAGCTTTCTTT.

This rearrangement joins TRBV7-2 to TRBJ1-2; 7 bases fit TRBD1. The ends lost 5 bases at V and 2 bases at J; junction bases unmatched: 8. CDR1 and CDR2 from the germline V gene are SGHTA and FQGNSA. There are 15 residues in the CDR3. CDR3 nucleotides: TGTGCCAGCAGCCAGGGGGGGGGCTGGAACTATGGCTACACCTTC. It codes for CASSQGGGWNYGYTF.

The chain couples TRBV5-1 to TRBJ1-1; 7 nucleotides align to TRBD1. Germline V gives CDR1 SGHRS, CDR2 YFSETQ. CDR3 length equals 12 residues. Unmatched junction bases numbered 4, after V lost 4 bases and J lost 7 bases. CDR3 amino acids: CASSPTGIEAFF. The CDR3, as DNA: TGCGCCAGCAGCCCGACAGGGATTGAAGCTTTCTTT.

The V call is TRBV10-3, the J call TRBJ2-1; 7 bases are a match to TRBD1. The junction had 12 bases not matched to a gene; V was cut back by 7 bases and J by 6 bases. The germline gives CDR1 ENHRY, CDR2 SYGVKD. This CDR3 comprises 15 residues. Written as DNA, the CDR3 is TGTGCCATCACCGCCGGGACAGATCAACGCAATGAGCAGTTCTTC. Amino acid sequence: CAITAGTDQRNEQFF.

This clone was recorded only once. This chain connects TRBV6-5 to TRBJ1-4; the D is unclear. Deletions cut 6 bases from V and 8 bases from J, with 16 bases between. Germline loops: CDR1 MNHEY, CDR2 SVGAGI. This CDR3 has 14 amino acids. This CDR3 is CASRLRRGREKLFF. CDR3 in DNA: TGTGCCAGCAGGCTTAGGCGGGGAAGGGAAAAACTGTTTTTT.

The rearrangement joins TRBV28 to TRBJ2-1; D is unresolved. The germline V gene encodes CDR1 MDHEN and CDR2 SYDVKM. The CDR3 extends over 13 amino acids. Trimming removed 5 bases from V and 0 bases from J, with 5 bases in between. Written as DNA, the CDR3 is TGTGCCAGCAGTACGAGCTCCTACAATGAGCAGTTCTTC. It translates to CASSTSSYNEQFF.

CDR3 nucleotides: TGTGCCAGCAGCTTAGGACAGGGACCCAGACGGAATTCACCCCTCCACTTT. Translated: CASSLGQGPRRNSPLHF. V usage is TRBV7-9 and J usage is TRBJ1-6; 7 bases are a match to TRBD1. This CDR3 contains 17 residues. V lost 1 base and J lost 7; bases outside the gene matches: 10. Germline V gene sequence: CDR1 SEHNR, CDR2 FQNEAQ (reference sequence).

The genes are TRBV5-5 and TRBJ2-7; 10 bases are shared with TRBD2. CDR3 size: 17 residues. V gave up 4 bases and J gave up 5 bases; unmatched junction bases: 15. Germline V gene data show CDR1 as SGHKS and CDR2 as YYEKEE (reference sequence). DNA for the CDR3: TGTGCCAGCAGCCCCCGTCAACTAGCGGGGAGGGGGAACGAGCAGTACTTC. This codes for CASSPRQLAGRGNEQYF.

There are a few counts of this clone. The genes are TRBV28 and TRBJ1-1; no clear D. CDR3 length: 11 residues. Germline lookup yields CDR1 MDHEN and CDR2 SYDVKM. Trimming stripped 1 base from V and 10 bases from J, with 7 bases between. The CDR3, as DNA: TGTGCCAGCAGTTTATTTGGTGGAGCTTTCTTT. It translates to CASSLFGGAFF.